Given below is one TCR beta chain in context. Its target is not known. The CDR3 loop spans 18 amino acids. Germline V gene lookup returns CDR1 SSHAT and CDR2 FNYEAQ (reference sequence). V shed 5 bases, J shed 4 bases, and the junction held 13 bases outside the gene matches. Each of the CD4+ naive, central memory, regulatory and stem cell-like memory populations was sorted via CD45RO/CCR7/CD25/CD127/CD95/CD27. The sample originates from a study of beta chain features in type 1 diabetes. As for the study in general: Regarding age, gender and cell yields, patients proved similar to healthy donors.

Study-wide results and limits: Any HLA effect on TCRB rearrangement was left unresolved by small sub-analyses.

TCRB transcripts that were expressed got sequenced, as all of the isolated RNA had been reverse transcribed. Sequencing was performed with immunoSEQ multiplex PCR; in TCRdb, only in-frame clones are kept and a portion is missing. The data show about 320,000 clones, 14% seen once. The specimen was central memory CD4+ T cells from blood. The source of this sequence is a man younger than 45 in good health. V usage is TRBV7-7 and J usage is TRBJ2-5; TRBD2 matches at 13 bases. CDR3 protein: CASSHRLAGGRRRETQYF. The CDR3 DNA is TGTGCCAGCAGCCATAGACTAGCGGGGGGCCGAAGGAGAGAGACCCAGTACTTC.